The rows below give T cell receptor beta chains drawn from one sample of a study of neurological immune-mediated disorders. TCRdb recomputed calls from the 5' RACE reads with MiXCR, one row per CDR3 protein. The table includes about 70,000 distinct CDR3 sequences, 4.8% detected once. Sample: PBMCs. The receptors originated from a woman aged 70-85 years with multiple sclerosis. The CDR3 runs from the conserved cysteine through the conserved F or W. The D gene is left open where the match is weak. The size of a clone is reported for some rows only, either as once, few or many, or as a class for expanded clones.

V	J	D	size	CDR3	DNA
TRBV5-1	TRBJ2-3	TRBD2	many	CASSLDQAGGTQYF	TGCGCCAGCAGCTTGGACCAAGCGGGAGGTACGCAGTATTTT
TRBV4-1	TRBJ2-2	TRBD2	few	CASSQLAGSTGELFF	TGCGCCAGCAGCCAGCTAGCGGGTAGCACCGGGGAGCTGTTTTTT
TRBV29-1	TRBJ2-1	TRBD1	NA	CSVIEDRSSYNEQFF	TGCAGCGTGATCGAGGACAGGTCCTCCTACAATGAGCAGTTCTTC
TRBV5-1	TRBJ2-1	TRBD2	many	CASSRLSSGRANEQFF	TGCGCCAGCAGCCGCTTGTCTAGCGGGAGGGCCAATGAGCAGTTCTTC
TRBV10-1	TRBJ2-7	NA	many	CASSEGTSKDEQYF	TGCGCCAGCAGTGAGGGGACATCCAAGGACGAGCAGTACTTC
TRBV25-1	TRBJ2-7	NA	NA	CAAGRYEQYF	TGTGCCGCGGGACGGTACGAGCAGTACTTC
TRBV27	TRBJ1-5	NA	NA	CASSLFSNQPQHF	TGTGCCAGCAGTTTGTTTAGCAATCAGCCCCAGCATTTT
TRBV6-5	TRBJ2-1	TRBD2	few	CASSYNGLANNEQFF	TGTGCCAGCAGTTACAACGGACTAGCCAACAATGAGCAGTTCTTC
TRBV20-1	TRBJ2-7	TRBD2	few	CSASDGLAQTYEQYF	TGCAGTGCTAGTGATGGACTAGCGCAAACTTACGAGCAGTACTTC
TRBV3-1	TRBJ2-7	TRBD2	many	CATAIAGDMGEQYF	TGTGCCACCGCAATAGCGGGAGACATGGGCGAGCAGTACTTC
TRBV27	TRBJ1-1	NA	many	CASGTQGIWAEAFF	TGTGCCAGCGGAACACAGGGTATTTGGGCTGAAGCTTTCTTT
TRBV5-5	TRBJ1-1	NA	many	CASSLGGMNTEAFF	TGTGCCAGCAGCTTGGGGGGCATGAACACTGAAGCTTTCTTT
TRBV7-2	TRBJ1-1	NA	many	CASSLGGGTVARWAFF	TGTGCCAGCAGCTTAGGAGGTGGCACAGTAGCCCGATGGGCTTTCTTT
TRBV6-2/TRBV6-3	TRBJ2-4	NA	many	CASSLVAKNIQYF	TGTGCCAGCAGTTTAGTAGCCAAAAACATTCAGTACTTC
TRBV5-1	TRBJ2-5	NA	many	CASSRVGGTQYF	TGCGCCAGCAGTCGCGTTGGGGGGACCCAGTACTTC
TRBV20-1	TRBJ1-3	NA	many	CSQSSGNTIYF	TGCAGTCAGTCCTCTGGAAACACCATATATTTT
TRBV20-1	TRBJ1-5	NA	many	CSARDYRVNQPQHF	TGCAGTGCTAGAGACTACAGGGTAAATCAGCCCCAGCATTTT
TRBV20-1	TRBJ2-3	TRBD2	many	CSALGLAGTDTQYF	TGCAGTGCTTTGGGACTAGCTGGCACAGATACGCAGTATTTT
TRBV7-9	TRBJ2-7	NA	many	CASSPLRADSYEQYF	TGTGCCAGCAGCCCGCTGCGGGCGGACTCCTACGAGCAGTACTTC
TRBV5-1	TRBJ2-3	TRBD2	many	CASSLSGGVDTQYF	TGCGCCAGCAGCTTATCGGGAGGGGTAGATACGCAGTATTTT
TRBV7-9	TRBJ2-5	TRBD1	many	CASSQFRDRGKETQYF	TGTGCCAGCAGCCAGTTCCGGGACAGGGGTAAAGAGACCCAGTACTTC
TRBV20-1	TRBJ1-5	NA	few	CSARDRVGGSNQPQHF	TGCAGTGCTAGAGATAGGGTAGGGGGTAGCAATCAGCCCCAGCATTTT
TRBV6-6	TRBJ2-5	TRBD1	few	CASSYFGTTGGETQYF	TGTGCCAGCAGTTACTTCGGAACCACAGGGGGGGAGACCCAGTACTTC
TRBV12-3/TRBV12-4	TRBJ1-1	TRBD1	many	CASSYDRGAFF	TGTGCCAGCAGTTACGACAGGGGGGCTTTCTTT
TRBV3-1	TRBJ1-2	NA	many	CASSQLGGGSGYTF	TGTGCCAGCAGCCAACTCGGGGGAGGATCTGGCTACACCTTC
TRBV7-2	TRBJ2-1	TRBD2	many	CASSFRLADEQFF	TGTGCCAGCAGCTTCAGACTAGCGGATGAGCAGTTCTTC
TRBV5-1	TRBJ2-2	TRBD2	many	CASSLASGVNTGELFF	TGCGCCAGCAGCTTGGCTAGCGGAGTGAACACCGGGGAGCTGTTTTTT
TRBV6-5	TRBJ1-1	TRBD1	NA	CASSFGDRGNTEAFF	TGTGCCAGCAGTTTCGGGGACAGGGGAAACACTGAAGCTTTCTTT
TRBV27	TRBJ2-2	TRBD1	many	CASSTISRKTGTGELFF	TGTGCCAGCAGCACCATATCCCGTAAGACAGGGACCGGGGAGCTGTTTTTT
TRBV5-1	TRBJ2-1	NA	few	CASSLNTGSYNEQFF	TGCGCCAGCAGCTTGAATACGGGCTCCTACAATGAGCAGTTCTTC
TRBV14	TRBJ1-4	NA	many	CASPRIIEKLFF	TGTGCCAGCCCCAGGATCATCGAAAAACTGTTTTTT
TRBV6-6	TRBJ2-5	TRBD2	few	CASSYSGAGDHQETQYF	TGTGCCAGCAGTTACTCAGGAGCGGGAGACCACCAAGAGACCCAGTACTTC
TRBV29-1	TRBJ2-7	NA	few	CSGPLTGTISYEQYF	TGCAGCGGGCCCTTGACAGGTACGATCTCCTACGAGCAGTACTTC
TRBV5-6	TRBJ2-1	NA	many	CASSPGGPAMTQFF	TGTGCCAGCAGCCCCGGTGGCCCTGCAATGACGCAGTTCTTC
TRBV12-3/TRBV12-4	TRBJ1-2	TRBD1	many	CASSLRDRASNYGYTF	TGTGCCAGCAGTTTAAGGGACAGAGCATCTAACTATGGCTACACCTTC
TRBV20-1	TRBJ2-2	NA	many	CSATPRLKNTGELFF	TGCAGTGCTACACCGCGACTTAAGAACACCGGGGAGCTGTTTTTT
TRBV15	TRBJ2-4	TRBD2	few	CATSRDLGGRGAIQYF	TGTGCCACCAGCAGAGATCTGGGGGGGAGGGGAGCGATTCAGTACTTC
TRBV20-1	TRBJ2-2	NA	NA	CSASGAQRANTGELFF	TGCAGTGCTAGCGGGGCTCAACGGGCGAACACCGGGGAGCTGTTTTTT
TRBV27	TRBJ2-1	TRBD2	many	CASSFDPLSGRGYNEQFF	TGTGCCAGCAGTTTTGACCCTCTAAGCGGGAGGGGGTACAATGAGCAGTTCTTC
TRBV4-1	TRBJ1-2	NA	many	CASSQDLGAGYTF	TGCGCCAGCAGCCAAGATTTGGGTGCTGGCTACACCTTC
TRBV5-1	TRBJ2-3	TRBD2	NA	CASSLETSGLYF	TGCGCCAGCAGCTTGGAGACTAGCGGGCTATATTTT
TRBV20-1	TRBJ2-1	NA	NA	CSASFAGRANNEQFF	TGCAGTGCTAGTTTTGCGGGACGCGCTAACAATGAGCAGTTCTTC
TRBV6-5	TRBJ1-2	TRBD1	many	CASSYRDRGSYGYTF	TGTGCCAGCAGTTACCGGGACAGGGGGAGCTATGGCTACACCTTC
TRBV11-3	TRBJ2-1	TRBD2	many	CASSVSQREGNEQFF	TGTGCCAGCAGCGTTAGCCAGCGGGAGGGGAATGAGCAGTTCTTC
TRBV7-3	TRBJ2-2	TRBD2	many	CASSPRTSGTGELFF	TGTGCCAGCAGCCCTCGGACTAGCGGCACCGGGGAGCTGTTTTTT
TRBV20-1	TRBJ2-1	TRBD2	many	CSAAGRLAGAPVYNEQFF	TGCAGTGCCGCTGGACGGCTAGCGGGAGCCCCGGTTTACAATGAGCAGTTCTTC
TRBV7-6	TRBJ1-4	NA	NA	CASSLSGLTNEKLFF	TGTGCCAGCAGCTTAAGTGGGCTGACTAATGAAAAACTGTTTTTT
TRBV20-1	TRBJ1-4	NA	many	CSCLRGGGEKLFF	TGCAGTTGCTTAAGGGGTGGAGGCGAAAAACTGTTTTTT
TRBV7-9	TRBJ2-7	NA	many	CASSLGGTEQYF	TGTGCCAGCAGCTTAGGCGGGACCGAGCAGTACTTC